This record looks at one T cell receptor beta chain sequence and its context. Its target is unknown. Per the germline V gene, CDR1 is MNHEY and CDR2 is SMNVEV (reference sequence). The CDR3 runs to 16 residues. Trimming pared 6 bases from V and 3 bases from J, leaving 20 bases between. The sample comes from a study of shared clonotypes between healthy human individuals. Study background: Donor ages ranged 18 to 49 years: a couple of women, a few men. Study results and caveats: Against clonotypes common to all four donors, non-shared ones had lower generation probabilities.

TCRdb's table, derived via immunoSEQ multiplex PCR, lists solely in-frame clones and lacks some. Altogether a few million clones are present, more than 80% being singletons, with the ten largest covering under 0.45%. Sequenced input: naive CD4+ T cells from PBMCs. Subset given: CD45RA+ positively selected. This receptor was identified in a young man in good health. Some clones in this sample may be carry-over from other donors' samples. V gene TRBV27 combines with J gene TRBJ1-2; D might be TRBD1 (6 bases). The CDR3 loop is CASSPGWGQLDYGYTF. Written as DNA, the CDR3 is TGTGCCAGCAGCCCTGGTTGGGGGCAGCTAGACTATGGCTACACCTTC.